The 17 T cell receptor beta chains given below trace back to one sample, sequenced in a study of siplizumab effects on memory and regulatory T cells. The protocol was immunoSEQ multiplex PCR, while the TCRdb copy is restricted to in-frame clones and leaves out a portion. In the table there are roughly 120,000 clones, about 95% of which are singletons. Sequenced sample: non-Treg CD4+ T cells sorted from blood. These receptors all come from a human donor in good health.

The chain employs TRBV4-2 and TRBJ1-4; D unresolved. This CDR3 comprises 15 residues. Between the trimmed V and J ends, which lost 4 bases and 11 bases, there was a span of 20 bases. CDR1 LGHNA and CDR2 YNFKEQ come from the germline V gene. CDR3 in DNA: TGTGCCAGCAGCCGGAGCGGGTCCGAGGGATATAAACTGTTTTTT. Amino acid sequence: CASSRSGSEGYKLFF.

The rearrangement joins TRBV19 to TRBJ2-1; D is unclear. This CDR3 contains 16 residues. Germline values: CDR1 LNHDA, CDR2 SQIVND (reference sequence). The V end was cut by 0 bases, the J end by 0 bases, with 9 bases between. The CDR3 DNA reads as TGTGCCAGTAGTATAGAGGCGGCTAACTCCTACAATGAGCAGTTCTTC. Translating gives CASSIEAANSYNEQFF.

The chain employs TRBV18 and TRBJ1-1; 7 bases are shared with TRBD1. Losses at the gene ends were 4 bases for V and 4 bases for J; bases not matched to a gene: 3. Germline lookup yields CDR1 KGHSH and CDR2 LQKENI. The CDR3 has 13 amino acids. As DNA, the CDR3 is TGTGCCAGCTCACAGGGACAGCTCACTGAAGCTTTCTTT. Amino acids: CASSQGQLTEAFF. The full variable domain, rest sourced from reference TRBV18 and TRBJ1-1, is NAGVMQNPRHLVRRRGQEARLRCSPMKGHSHVYWYRQLPEEGLKFMVYLQKENIIDESGMPKERFSAEFPKEGPSILRIQQVVRGDSAAYFCASSQGQLTEAFFGQGTRLTVV.

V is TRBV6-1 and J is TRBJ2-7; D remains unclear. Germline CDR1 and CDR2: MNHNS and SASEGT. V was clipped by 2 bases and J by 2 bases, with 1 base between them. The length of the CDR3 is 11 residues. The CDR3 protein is CASSEPYEQYF. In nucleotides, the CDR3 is TGTGCCAGCAGTGAACCCTACGAGCAGTACTTC.

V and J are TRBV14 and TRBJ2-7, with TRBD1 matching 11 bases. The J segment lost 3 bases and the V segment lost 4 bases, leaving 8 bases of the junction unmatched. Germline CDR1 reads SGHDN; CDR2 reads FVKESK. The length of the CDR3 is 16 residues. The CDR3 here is CASSPYGDRGYYEQYF. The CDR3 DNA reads TGTGCCAGCAGCCCTTACGGGGACAGGGGGTACTACGAGCAGTACTTC.

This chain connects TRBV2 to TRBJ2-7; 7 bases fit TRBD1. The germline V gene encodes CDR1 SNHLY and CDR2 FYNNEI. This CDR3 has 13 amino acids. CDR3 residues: CAIRRDSPYEQYF. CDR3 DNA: TGTGCGATCCGCCGGGACAGTCCCTACGAGCAGTACTTC.

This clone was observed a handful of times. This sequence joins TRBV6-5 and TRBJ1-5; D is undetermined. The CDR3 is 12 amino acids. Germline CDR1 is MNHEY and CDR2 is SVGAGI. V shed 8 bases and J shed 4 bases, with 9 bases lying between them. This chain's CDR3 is CASGRENQPQHF. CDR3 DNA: TGTGCCAGCGGACGGGAAAATCAGCCCCAGCATTTT.

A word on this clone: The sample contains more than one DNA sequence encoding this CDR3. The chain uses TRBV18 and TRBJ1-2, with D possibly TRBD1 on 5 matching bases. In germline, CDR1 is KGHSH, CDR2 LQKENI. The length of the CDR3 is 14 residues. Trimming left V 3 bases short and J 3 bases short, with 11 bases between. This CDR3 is CASSPGAEDYGYTF. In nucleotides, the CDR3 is TGTGCCAGCTCACCCGGGGCCGAAGACTATGGCTACACCTTC.

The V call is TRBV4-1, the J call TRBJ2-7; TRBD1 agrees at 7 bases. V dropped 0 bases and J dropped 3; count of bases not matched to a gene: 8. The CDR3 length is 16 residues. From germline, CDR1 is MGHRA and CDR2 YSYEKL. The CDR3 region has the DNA TGCGCCAGCAGCCAAGATCCGACAGGGAGAAACTACGAGCAGTACTTC. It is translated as CASSQDPTGRNYEQYF.

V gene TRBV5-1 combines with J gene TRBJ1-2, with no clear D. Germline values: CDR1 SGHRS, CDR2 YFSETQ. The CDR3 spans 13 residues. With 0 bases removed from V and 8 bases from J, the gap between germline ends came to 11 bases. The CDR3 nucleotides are TGCGCCAGCAGCTTGGGGTCGGGCTCCGGCTACACCTTC. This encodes CASSLGSGSGYTF. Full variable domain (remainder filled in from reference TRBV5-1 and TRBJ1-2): KAGVTQTPRYLIKTRGQQVTLSCSPISGHRSVSWYQQTPGQGLQFLFEYFSETQRNKGNFPGRFSGRQFSNSRSEMNVSTLELGDSALYLCASSLGSGSGYTFGSGTRLTVV.

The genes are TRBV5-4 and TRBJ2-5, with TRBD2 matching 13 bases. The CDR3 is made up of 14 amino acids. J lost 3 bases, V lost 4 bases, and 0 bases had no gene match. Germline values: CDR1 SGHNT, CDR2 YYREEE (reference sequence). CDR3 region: CASSGLAGEETQYF. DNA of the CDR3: TGTGCCAGCAGCGGACTAGCGGGGGAAGAGACCCAGTACTTC.

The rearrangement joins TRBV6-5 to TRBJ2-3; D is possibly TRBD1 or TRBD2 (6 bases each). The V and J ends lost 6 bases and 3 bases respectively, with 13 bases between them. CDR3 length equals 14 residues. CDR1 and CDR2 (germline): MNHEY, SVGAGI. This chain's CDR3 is CASRNPGATDTQYF. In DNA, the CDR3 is TGTGCCAGCAGAAACCCGGGGGCGACAGATACGCAGTATTTT.

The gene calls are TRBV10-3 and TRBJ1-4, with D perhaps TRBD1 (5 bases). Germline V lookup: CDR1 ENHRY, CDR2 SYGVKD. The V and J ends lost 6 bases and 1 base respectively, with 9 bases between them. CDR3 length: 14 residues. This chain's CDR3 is CAIRQGETNEKLFF. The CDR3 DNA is TGTGCCATCAGGCAGGGAGAAACTAATGAAAAACTGTTTTTT.

The CDR3 is CSVAGNQPQHF. The CDR3 DNA follows: TGCAGTGTAGCGGGCAATCAGCCCCAGCATTTT. V gene TRBV20-1 combines with J gene TRBJ1-5; D unresolved. The CDR3 totals 11 residues. Germline V gene lookup returns CDR1 DFQATT and CDR2 SNEGSKA (reference sequence). The V gene lost 7 bases and the J gene lost 2 bases, with 6 bases spanning the gap.

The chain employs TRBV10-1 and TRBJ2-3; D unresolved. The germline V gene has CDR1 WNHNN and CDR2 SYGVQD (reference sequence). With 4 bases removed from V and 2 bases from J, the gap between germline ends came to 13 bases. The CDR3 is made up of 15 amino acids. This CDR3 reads CASSVGSGVTDTQYF. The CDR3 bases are TGCGCCAGCAGTGTAGGCAGTGGGGTCACAGATACGCAGTATTTT.

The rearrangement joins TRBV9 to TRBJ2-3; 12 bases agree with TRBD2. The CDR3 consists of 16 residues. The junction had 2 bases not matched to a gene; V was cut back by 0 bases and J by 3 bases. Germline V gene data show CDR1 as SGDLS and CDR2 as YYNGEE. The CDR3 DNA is TGTGCCAGCAGCGTAGAAGGACTAGCGGGAACAGATACGCAGTATTTT. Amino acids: CASSVEGLAGTDTQYF.

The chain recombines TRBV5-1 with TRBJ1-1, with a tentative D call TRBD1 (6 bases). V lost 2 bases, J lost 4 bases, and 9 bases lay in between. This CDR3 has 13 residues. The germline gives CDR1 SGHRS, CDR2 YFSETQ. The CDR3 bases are TGCGCCAGCAGCTTCACAGGGCCCACTGAAGCTTTCTTT. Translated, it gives CASSFTGPTEAFF. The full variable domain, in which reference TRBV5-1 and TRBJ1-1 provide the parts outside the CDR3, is KAGVTQTPRYLIKTRGQQVTLSCSPISGHRSVSWYQQTPGQGLQFLFEYFSETQRNKGNFPGRFSGRQFSNSRSEMNVSTLELGDSALYLCASSFTGPTEAFFGQGTRLTVV.